Below, 30 T cell receptor beta chains from the same sample are listed, as sequenced in a study of T cell responses to AZD1222 COVID-19 vaccine. Only in-frame clones appear in the TCRdb table, and some are missing; sequencing was by immunoSEQ multiplex PCR. The repertoire includes about 270,000 clones, almost 95% of them detected once, and roughly 0.6% sits in the top ten. Material: peripheral blood, obtained 28 days after the second AZD1222 dose. The receptor set was obtained from an adult who received the AZD1222 COVID-19 vaccine.

Notes on this clone: The same CDR3 is also encoded by other DNA sequences in this sample. This sequence joins TRBV18 and TRBJ2-7; TRBD2 matches at 14 bases. The CDR3 runs 19 residues. The V gene end was trimmed by 0 bases and the J gene end by 7 bases; junction bases not matched to a gene: 14. Germline V gives CDR1 KGHSH, CDR2 LQKENI. CDR3 in amino acids: CASSPPLKTSGRATREQYF. CDR3 nucleotides: TGTGCCAGCTCACCACCACTAAAGACTAGCGGGAGGGCCACTAGGGAGCAGTACTTC.

This clone was picked up a small number of times. The CDR3: CASSGASTEAFF. In DNA form, the CDR3 reads TGTGCCAGCAGCGGCGCGAGCACTGAAGCTTTCTTT. The J gene is TRBJ1-1, the V gene TRBV9; D uncertain. Looked up from germline, CDR1 is SGDLS and CDR2 is YYNGEE. Trimming took off 3 bases at V and 4 bases at J, with 7 bases between the two ends. The CDR3 sequence is 12 residues long.

This CDR3 reads CASSPGGAGPYGYTF. CDR3 DNA: TGTGCCAGCAGCCCGGGAGGGGCAGGGCCCTATGGCTACACCTTC. V is TRBV3-1 (or the pseudogene TRBV3-2) and J is TRBJ1-2; weak D call: TRBD1 (5 bases). V lost 4 bases, J lost 4 bases, and 16 bases lay in between. The germline V gene has CDR1 LGHDT and CDR2 YNNKEL (reference sequence). The CDR3 sequence is 15 residues long.

The chain couples TRBV29-1 to TRBJ1-1; the D is unclear. The CDR3 has 12 residues. The germline V gene has CDR1 SQVTM and CDR2 ANQGSEA. The germline V and J ends were trimmed by 3 bases and 2 bases, with 7 bases remaining between them. The CDR3 bases are TGCAGCGTTGAGAAGACTAACACTGAAGCTTTCTTT. Encoded protein: CSVEKTNTEAFF.

The V gene is TRBV6-5, the J gene TRBJ2-7, with D tentatively TRBD2 (7 bases). V dropped 7 bases and J dropped 1 base, with 11 bases sitting between them. CDR3 length equals 13 residues. Germline-derived CDR1 and CDR2 are MNHEY and SVGAGI. CDR3 sequence reads: CASTAGASYEQYF. The CDR3 DNA is TGTGCCAGCACGGCGGGGGCTTCCTACGAGCAGTACTTC.

The chain joins TRBV9 to TRBJ2-1; D is uncertain. CDR3 length: 16 residues. Germline V lookup: CDR1 SGDLS, CDR2 YYNGEE. Trimming left V 3 bases short and J 4 bases short, with 17 bases between. The CDR3 DNA sequence: TGTGCCAGCAGCGCCCTCAGGAGCGCCCTATACAATGAGCAGTTCTTC. Translating gives CASSALRSALYNEQFF.

The gene calls are TRBV19 and TRBJ2-4, with 7 positions matching TRBD2. Germline trimming cut 0 bases from V and 0 bases from J; bases unmatched to any gene: 8. The CDR3 loop spans 18 amino acids. Germline lookup yields CDR1 LNHDA and CDR2 SQIVND (reference sequence). The CDR3 DNA is TGTGCCAGTAGTATAGATCTACGCGGGAGACTAGCCAAAAACATTCAGTACTTC. Its translation is CASSIDLRGRLAKNIQYF.

The V call is TRBV30, the J call TRBJ1-6; D uncertain. V was shortened by 0 bases and J by 9 bases, with 9 bases between the two germline ends. The CDR3 spans 13 residues. The germline CDR1 and CDR2 sequences are GTSNPN and SVGIG (reference sequence). The CDR3 sequence is CAWSVRGGSPLHF. CDR3 sequence (DNA): TGTGCCTGGAGTGTACGAGGTGGTTCACCCCTCCACTTT. The entire variable domain, with the rest obtained from reference TRBV30 and TRBJ1-6, is as follows: SQTIHQWPATLVQPVGSPLSLECTVEGTSNPNLYWYRQAAGRGLQLLFYSVGIGQISSEVPQNLSASRPQDRQFILSSKKLLLSDSGFYLCAWSVRGGSPLHFGNGTRLTVT.

On this clone itself: This sample also contains other DNA sequences that code for the same CDR3. This chain links TRBV18 with TRBJ2-7, with 11 bases aligning to TRBD2. Unmatched junction bases numbered 3, after V lost 6 bases and J lost 2 bases. The CDR3 totals 14 residues. Germline-derived CDR1 and CDR2 are KGHSH and LQKENI. The CDR3 sequence: CASSPSGGPYEQYF. Here the CDR3 DNA reads TGTGCCAGCTCGCCTAGCGGGGGGCCCTACGAGCAGTACTTC.

This clone was counted once. The chain uses TRBV19 and TRBJ1-5; 10 nucleotides agree with TRBD1. Unmatched junction bases numbered 5, after V lost 3 bases and J lost 6 bases. This CDR3 has 15 residues. Germline CDR1 reads LNHDA; CDR2 reads SQIVND (reference sequence). CDR3 nucleotides: TGTGCCAGTAGTATGGGACAGGGGCAGGCTCAGCCCCAGCATTTT. Its translation is CASSMGQGQAQPQHF.

The chain recombines TRBV6-1 with TRBJ2-6; D ambiguous. CDR3 length equals 11 residues. CDR1 and CDR2 from the germline V gene are MNHNS and SASEGT. The V and J ends lost 2 bases and 8 bases respectively, with 1 base between them. The CDR3 region is CASSESNVLTF. The DNA of the CDR3 is TGTGCCAGCAGTGAATCCAACGTCCTGACTTTC.

The DNA of the CDR3 is TGTGCCAGCAGCCCCCGTGGCGGATCTTCAGGGGGCTGGGGCACTGAAGCTTTCTTT. It is translated as CASSPRGGSSGGWGTEAFF. The chain recombines TRBV7-2 with TRBJ1-1; 8 positions agree with TRBD1. After removal of 5 bases from V and 4 bases from J, the junction contained 21 bases not matched to a gene. The CDR3 contains 19 residues. The germline V gene encodes CDR1 SGHTA and CDR2 FQGNSA.

The rearrangement links TRBV5-1 to TRBJ1-4; no clear D. The CDR3 has 16 amino acids. CDR1 is SGHRS and CDR2 is YFSETQ in the germline V gene. The ends were cut back, 3 bases at V and 7 bases at J, with 19 bases in the middle. CDR3 loop: CASSSQPPGGSEKLFF. CDR3 nucleotide sequence: TGCGCCAGCAGCTCCCAACCCCCAGGCGGGAGTGAAAAACTGTTTTTT.

The chain links TRBV5-1 to TRBJ1-5; D is uncertain. This CDR3 contains 15 residues. The V and J ends lost 4 bases and 0 bases respectively, with 11 bases between them. CDR1 SGHRS and CDR2 YFSETQ come from the germline V gene. CDR3 sequence reads: CASSLTDGSNQPQHF. The CDR3 region has the DNA TGCGCCAGCAGCCTGACGGACGGTAGCAATCAGCCCCAGCATTTT. The complete variable domain, with remaining parts taken from reference TRBV5-1 and TRBJ1-5, reads KAGVTQTPRYLIKTRGQQVTLSCSPISGHRSVSWYQQTPGQGLQFLFEYFSETQRNKGNFPGRFSGRQFSNSRSEMNVSTLELGDSALYLCASSLTDGSNQPQHFGDGTRLSIL.

The rearrangement uses TRBV12-3 or TRBV12-4 and TRBJ2-2; TRBD2 is a possible D gene (6 bases). V was pared by 10 bases and J by 6 bases, with 15 bases between. The CDR3 runs to 13 residues. For the CDR3, the DNA is TGTGCCACCGCCCCCGGGGAGGCCGGGGAGCTGTTTTTT. Its translation: CATAPGEAGELFF.

The CDR3, as DNA: TGTGCCAGTAGTATGATGGGGCCCTCGGGACACGGAAATGGCGAGCAGTACTTC. Its translation: CASSMMGPSGHGNGEQYF. V and J are TRBV19 and TRBJ2-7, with a tentative D call TRBD1 (6 bases). From germline, CDR1 is LNHDA and CDR2 SQIVND (reference sequence). V dropped 3 bases and J dropped 6 bases, with 27 bases sitting between them. This CDR3 contains 18 residues. The full variable domain, rest sourced from reference TRBV19 and TRBJ2-7, is DGGITQSPKYLFRKEGQNVTLSCEQNLNHDAMYWYRQDPGQGLRLIYYSQIVNDFQKGDIAEGYSVSREKKESFPLTVTSAQKNPTAFYLCASSMMGPSGHGNGEQYFGPGTRLTVT.

This clone was seen a single time. The rearrangement joins TRBV5-6 to TRBJ1-6; D is unresolved. Trimming removed 0 bases from V and 9 bases from J, with 13 bases in between. Germline CDR1 is SGHDT and CDR2 is YYEEEE. The CDR3 runs 15 residues. CDR3 region: CASSLVGRASSPLHF. The CDR3 DNA sequence: TGTGCCAGCAGCTTGGTGGGGAGGGCGAGTTCACCCCTCCACTTT.

V is TRBV12-3 or TRBV12-4 and J is TRBJ1-3; D call uncertain. The CDR3 spans 13 residues. V was trimmed by 2 bases and J by 4 bases, leaving 6 bases between them. The CDR3 protein is CASSLRHGNTIYF. CDR3 bases: TGTGCCAGCAGTTTAAGACACGGAAACACCATATATTTT.

This sequence joins TRBV27 and TRBJ2-5; the match to TRBD2 covers 7 bases. The CDR3 runs to 15 residues. V shed 7 bases and J 4 bases; nucleotides not matched to a gene: 12. Germline CDR1 is MNHEY and CDR2 is SMNVEV (reference sequence). The CDR3 DNA follows: TGTGCCAGCACTTCCGGGTTGCCGGGGGGAGAGACCCAGTACTTC. Translated: CASTSGLPGGETQYF.

This clone was picked up one time. The CDR3 here is CSVPSGGETQYF. The CDR3 coding sequence is TGCAGCGTCCCTAGCGGGGGAGAGACCCAGTACTTC. This chain uses TRBV29-1 with TRBJ2-5; TRBD2 matches at 10 bases. Germline trimming cut 6 bases from V and 4 bases from J; bases unmatched to any gene: 2. The CDR3 is 12 amino acids. The germline V gene has CDR1 SQVTM and CDR2 ANQGSEA.

The V call is TRBV4-1, the J call TRBJ1-4, with D maybe TRBD1 (5 bases). The germline CDR1 and CDR2 sequences are MGHRA and YSYEKL. Trimming pared 0 bases from V and 5 bases from J, leaving 13 bases between. This CDR3 is built from 16 residues. CDR3 sequence reads: CASSQEGFGTNEKLFF. Here the CDR3 DNA reads TGCGCCAGCAGCCAAGAAGGGTTTGGGACCAATGAAAAACTGTTTTTT.

This clone was seen only once. The genes are TRBV9 and TRBJ2-7; perhaps TRBD1 as D (6 bases). The CDR3 loop spans 14 amino acids. Germline V gene sequence: CDR1 SGDLS, CDR2 YYNGEE. V lost 0 bases to trimming and J lost 9 bases, with 16 bases between them. CDR3 DNA sequence: TGTGCCAGCAGCGTAGGACAGGACGCTACGAGGCAGTACTTC. Residues: CASSVGQDATRQYF.

As to this clone: Other DNA sequences from this sample encode an identical CDR3 as well. V and J are TRBV5-1 and TRBJ2-7; 8 nucleotides match TRBD1. The germline gives CDR1 SGHRS, CDR2 YFSETQ. J gave up 3 bases and V 4 bases, and 6 bases lay outside the gene matches. This CDR3 is 14 amino acids long. CDR3 residues: CASSLGQGVYEQYF. The CDR3 bases are TGCGCCAGCAGCCTAGGACAGGGAGTCTACGAGCAGTACTTC.

The chain uses TRBV28 and TRBJ2-3, with TRBD1 matching 7 bases. This CDR3 contains 16 residues. The V gene end was trimmed by 5 bases and the J gene end by 0 bases; junction bases not matched to a gene: 8. Germline values: CDR1 MDHEN, CDR2 SYDVKM. CDR3 nucleotide sequence: TGTGCCAGCAGTAAGGCCCGACAGGGAAGCACAGATACGCAGTATTTT. It encodes CASSKARQGSTDTQYF.

The chain uses TRBV5-4 and TRBJ1-2, with 9 bases aligning to TRBD1. Per germline, CDR1 SGHNT and CDR2 YYREEE (reference sequence). The CDR3 spans 17 residues. Losses at the gene ends were 0 bases for V and 5 bases for J; bases not matched to a gene: 11. As DNA, the CDR3 is TGTGCCAGCAGCTTGGCCGTCGGACAGGGGACGCTTTATGGCTACACCTTC. Its protein is CASSLAVGQGTLYGYTF.

The chain joins TRBV5-6 to TRBJ1-6; 8 bases match TRBD1. J was trimmed by 4 bases and V by 0 bases; bases with no gene match: 9. In germline, CDR1 is SGHDT, CDR2 YYEEEE. The CDR3 covers 18 residues. The CDR3 protein is CASSLASGTGDYNSPLHF. CDR3 sequence (DNA): TGTGCCAGCAGCTTGGCCTCTGGGACAGGAGATTATAATTCACCCCTCCACTTT.

J is TRBJ2-3 and V is TRBV9; 10 nucleotides line up with TRBD1. V gave up 3 bases and J gave up 5 bases; unmatched junction bases: 6. Germline V gene data show CDR1 as SGDLS and CDR2 as YYNGEE. The CDR3 runs to 15 residues. The CDR3 here is CASSARQGAKDTQYF. Here the CDR3 DNA reads TGTGCCAGCAGCGCAAGACAGGGGGCGAAAGATACGCAGTATTTT.

This chain connects TRBV5-1 to TRBJ2-1; 9 bases map to TRBD2. V lost 4 bases to trimming and J lost 6 bases; unmatched junction nucleotides: 8. Per germline, CDR1 SGHRS and CDR2 YFSETQ. This CDR3 is built from 15 residues. Written as DNA, the CDR3 is TGCGCCAGCAGCGCCACGGGACTAGCCTCCAATGAGCAGTTCTTC. Its protein product is CASSATGLASNEQFF.

In its sample, this clone was seen once. The chain uses TRBV7-9 and TRBJ2-7; maybe TRBD1 (6 bases). V gave up 5 bases and J gave up 6 bases, with 14 bases separating them. Germline V lookup: CDR1 SEHNR, CDR2 FQNEAQ (reference sequence). The CDR3 runs to 13 residues. The CDR3 nucleotides read TGTGCCAGCAGCACCACCGGGACACTCGAGCAGTACTTC. Its protein product is CASSTTGTLEQYF.

The chain recombines TRBV7-8 with TRBJ1-1; TRBD1 might be the D (6 bases). V was shortened by 3 bases and J by 1 base, with 9 bases between the two germline ends. Germline V CDR1 and CDR2: SGHVS, FQNEAQ. The CDR3 extends over 14 amino acids. DNA of the CDR3: TGTGCCAGCAGCTTGTCACAGGGGAACACTGAAGCTTTCTTT. Its protein is CASSLSQGNTEAFF.